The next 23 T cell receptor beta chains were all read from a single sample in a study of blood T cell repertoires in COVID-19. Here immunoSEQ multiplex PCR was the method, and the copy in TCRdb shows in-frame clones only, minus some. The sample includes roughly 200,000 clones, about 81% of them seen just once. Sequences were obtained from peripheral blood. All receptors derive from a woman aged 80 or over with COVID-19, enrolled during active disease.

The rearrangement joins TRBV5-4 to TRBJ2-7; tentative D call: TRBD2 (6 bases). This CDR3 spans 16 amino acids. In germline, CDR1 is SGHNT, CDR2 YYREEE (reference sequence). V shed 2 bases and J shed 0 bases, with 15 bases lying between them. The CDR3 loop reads CASSFIGGKSSYEQYF. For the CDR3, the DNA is TGTGCCAGCAGCTTTATTGGCGGGAAAAGCTCCTACGAGCAGTACTTC.

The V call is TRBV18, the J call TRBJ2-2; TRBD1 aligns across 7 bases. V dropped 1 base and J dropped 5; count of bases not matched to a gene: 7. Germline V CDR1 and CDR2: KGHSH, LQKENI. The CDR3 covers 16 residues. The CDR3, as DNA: TGTGCCAGCTCACCACTAGCTGCGACAGGGACCGGGGAGCTGTTTTTT. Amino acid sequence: CASSPLAATGTGELFF.

The CDR3 coding sequence is TGTGCCAGCAGTGCTGGACTAAGCGAAGCCTACGAGCAGTACTTC. Amino acid sequence: CASSAGLSEAYEQYF. V usage is TRBV5-4 and J usage is TRBJ2-7; possible D gene TRBD2, 6 bases. Germline V gives CDR1 SGHNT, CDR2 YYREEE (reference sequence). V was pared by 5 bases and J by 2 bases, with 17 bases between. This CDR3 contains 15 residues.

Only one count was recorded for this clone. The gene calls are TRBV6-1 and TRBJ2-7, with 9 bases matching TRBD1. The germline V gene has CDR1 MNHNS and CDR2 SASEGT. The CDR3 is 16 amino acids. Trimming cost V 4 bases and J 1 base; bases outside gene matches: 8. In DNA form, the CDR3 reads TGTGCCAGCAGTGGGATCCCCGGACAGGGGTCCTACGAGCAGTACTTC. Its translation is CASSGIPGQGSYEQYF.

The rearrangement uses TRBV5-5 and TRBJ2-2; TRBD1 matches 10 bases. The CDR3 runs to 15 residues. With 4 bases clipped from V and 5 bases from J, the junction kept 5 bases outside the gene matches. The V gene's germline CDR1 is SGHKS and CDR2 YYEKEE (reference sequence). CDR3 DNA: TGTGCCAGCAGCCCCTGGGACAGGGGAACCGGGGAGCTGTTTTTT. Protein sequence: CASSPWDRGTGELFF.

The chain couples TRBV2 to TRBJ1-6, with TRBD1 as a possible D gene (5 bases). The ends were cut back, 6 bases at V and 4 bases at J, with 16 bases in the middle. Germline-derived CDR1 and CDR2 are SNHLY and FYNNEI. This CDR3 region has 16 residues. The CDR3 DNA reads TGTGCCAGCAGCCTCGGGCAGGGACTTTATAATTCACCCCTCCACTTT. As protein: CASSLGQGLYNSPLHF.

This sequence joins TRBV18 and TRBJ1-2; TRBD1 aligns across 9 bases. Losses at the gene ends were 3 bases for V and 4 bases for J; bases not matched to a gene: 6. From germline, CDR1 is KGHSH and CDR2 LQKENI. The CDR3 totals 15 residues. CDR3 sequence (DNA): TGTGCCAGCTCACCTCGGACAGGGGTCAGCTATGGCTACACCTTC. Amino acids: CASSPRTGVSYGYTF.

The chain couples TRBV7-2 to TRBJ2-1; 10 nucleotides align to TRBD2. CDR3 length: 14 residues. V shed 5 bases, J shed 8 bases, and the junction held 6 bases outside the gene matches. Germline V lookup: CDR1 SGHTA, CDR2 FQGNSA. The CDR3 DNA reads TGTGCCAGCAGCCCCCGACTAGCGGGTGATGAGCAGTTCTTC. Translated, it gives CASSPRLAGDEQFF.

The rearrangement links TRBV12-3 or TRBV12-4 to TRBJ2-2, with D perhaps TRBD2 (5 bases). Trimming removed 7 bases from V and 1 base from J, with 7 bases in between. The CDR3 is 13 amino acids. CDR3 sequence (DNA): TGTGCCAGCAAGGACTGGAACACCGGGGAGCTGTTTTTT. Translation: CASKDWNTGELFF.

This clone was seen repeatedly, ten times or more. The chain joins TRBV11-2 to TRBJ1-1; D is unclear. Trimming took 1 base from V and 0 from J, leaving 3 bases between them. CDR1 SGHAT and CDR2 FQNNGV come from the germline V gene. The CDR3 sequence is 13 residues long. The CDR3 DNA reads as TGTGCCAGCAGCTTAGGAGTGAACACTGAAGCTTTCTTT. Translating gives CASSLGVNTEAFF.

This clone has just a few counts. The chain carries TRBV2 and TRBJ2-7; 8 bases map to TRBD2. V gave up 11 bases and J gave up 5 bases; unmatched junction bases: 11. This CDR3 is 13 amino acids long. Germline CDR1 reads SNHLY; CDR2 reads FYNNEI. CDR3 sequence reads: CAGLGLGIHEQYF. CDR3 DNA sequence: TGTGCCGGCCTGGGACTAGGGATCCACGAGCAGTACTTC.

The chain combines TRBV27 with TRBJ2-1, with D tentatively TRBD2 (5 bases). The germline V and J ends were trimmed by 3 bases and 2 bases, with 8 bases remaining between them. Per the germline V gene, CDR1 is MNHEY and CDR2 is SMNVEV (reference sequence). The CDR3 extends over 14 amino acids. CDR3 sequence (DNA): TGTGCCAGCAGTTTTGGAGGACCCTACAATGAGCAGTTCTTC. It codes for CASSFGGPYNEQFF.

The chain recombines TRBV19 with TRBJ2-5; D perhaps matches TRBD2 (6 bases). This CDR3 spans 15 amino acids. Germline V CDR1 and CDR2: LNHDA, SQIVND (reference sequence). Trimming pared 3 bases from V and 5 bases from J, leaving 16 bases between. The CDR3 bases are TGTGCCAGTAGTATCTCTTGGAGGGAACGGGAGACCCAGTACTTC. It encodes CASSISWRERETQYF.

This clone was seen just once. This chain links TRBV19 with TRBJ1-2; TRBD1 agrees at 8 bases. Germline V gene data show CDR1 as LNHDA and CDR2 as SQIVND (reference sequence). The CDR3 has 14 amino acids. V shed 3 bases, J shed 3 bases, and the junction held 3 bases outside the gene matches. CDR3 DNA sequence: TGTGCCAGTAGTATCTCAGGGGGCGACTATGGCTACACCTTC. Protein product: CASSISGGDYGYTF.

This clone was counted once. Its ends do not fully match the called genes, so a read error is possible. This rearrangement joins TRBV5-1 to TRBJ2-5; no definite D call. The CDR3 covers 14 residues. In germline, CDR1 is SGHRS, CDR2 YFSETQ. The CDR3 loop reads CASSLGADQVTQYF. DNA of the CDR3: TGCGCCAGCAGCTTGGGGGCCGACCAAGTGACCCAGTACTTC.

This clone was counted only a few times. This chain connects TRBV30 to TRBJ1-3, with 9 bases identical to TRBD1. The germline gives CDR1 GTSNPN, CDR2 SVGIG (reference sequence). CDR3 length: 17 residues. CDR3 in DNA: TGTGCTTTAAACAGGGGGCGAAGATTTAACTCTGGAAACACCATATATTTT. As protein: CALNRGRRFNSGNTIYF.

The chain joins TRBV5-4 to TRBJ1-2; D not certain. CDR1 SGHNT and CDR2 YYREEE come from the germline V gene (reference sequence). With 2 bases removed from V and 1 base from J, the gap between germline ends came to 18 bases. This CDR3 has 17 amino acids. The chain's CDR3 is CASSFGISPSFNYGYTF. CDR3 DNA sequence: TGTGCCAGCAGCTTTGGCATCTCGCCATCGTTTAACTATGGCTACACCTTC.

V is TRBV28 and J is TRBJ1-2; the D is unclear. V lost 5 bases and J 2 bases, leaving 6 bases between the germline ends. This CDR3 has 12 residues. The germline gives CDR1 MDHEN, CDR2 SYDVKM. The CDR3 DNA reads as TGTGCCAGCAGTGTGAGAAACTATGGCTACACCTTC. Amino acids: CASSVRNYGYTF.

The CDR3: CASSQETRSLPHYNEQFF. CDR3 in DNA: TGTGCCAGCAGCCAGGAGACTAGAAGCCTACCCCACTACAATGAGCAGTTCTTC. The chain employs TRBV7-3 and TRBJ2-1; D might be TRBD2 (6 bases). The CDR3 runs 18 residues. Per the germline V gene, CDR1 is SGHTA and CDR2 is FQGTGA. V lost 5 bases, J lost 3 bases, and 23 bases lay in between. Using reference TRBV7-3 and TRBJ2-1 for the parts outside the CDR3, the full variable domain is GAGVSQTPSNKVTEKGKYVELRCDPISGHTALYWYRQSLGQGPEFLIYFQGTGAADDSGLPNDRFFAVRPEGSVSTLKIQRTERGDSAVYLCASSQETRSLPHYNEQFFGPGTRLTVL.

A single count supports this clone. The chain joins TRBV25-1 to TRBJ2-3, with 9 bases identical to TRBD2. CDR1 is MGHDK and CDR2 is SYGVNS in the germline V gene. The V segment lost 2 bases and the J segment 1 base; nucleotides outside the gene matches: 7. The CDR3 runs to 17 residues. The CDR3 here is CASSEVMRTSGTDTQYF. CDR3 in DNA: TGTGCCAGCAGTGAAGTGATGCGGACTAGCGGCACAGATACGCAGTATTTT.

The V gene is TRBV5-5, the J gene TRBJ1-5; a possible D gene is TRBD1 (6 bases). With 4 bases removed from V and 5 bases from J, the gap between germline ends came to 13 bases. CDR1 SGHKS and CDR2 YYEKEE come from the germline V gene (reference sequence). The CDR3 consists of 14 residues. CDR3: CASSARTEDQPQHF. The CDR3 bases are TGTGCCAGCAGCGCCAGGACAGAGGATCAGCCCCAGCATTTT.

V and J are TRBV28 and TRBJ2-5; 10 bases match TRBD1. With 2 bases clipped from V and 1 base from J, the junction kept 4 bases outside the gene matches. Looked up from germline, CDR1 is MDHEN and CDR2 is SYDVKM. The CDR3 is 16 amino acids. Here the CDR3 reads CASSLVGTGVQETQYF. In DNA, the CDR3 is TGTGCCAGCAGTTTAGTGGGGACAGGGGTCCAAGAGACCCAGTACTTC. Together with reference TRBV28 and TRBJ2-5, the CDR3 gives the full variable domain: DVKVTQSSRYLVKRTGEKVFLECVQDMDHENMFWYRQDPGLGLRLIYFSYDVKMKEKGDIPEGYSVSREKKERFSLILESASTNQTSMYLCASSLVGTGVQETQYFGPGTRLLVL.

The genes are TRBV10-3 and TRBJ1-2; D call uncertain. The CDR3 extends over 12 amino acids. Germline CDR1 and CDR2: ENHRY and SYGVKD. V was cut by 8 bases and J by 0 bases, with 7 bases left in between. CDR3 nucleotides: TGTGCCATCTATACACCTAACTATGGCTACACCTTC. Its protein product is CAIYTPNYGYTF.